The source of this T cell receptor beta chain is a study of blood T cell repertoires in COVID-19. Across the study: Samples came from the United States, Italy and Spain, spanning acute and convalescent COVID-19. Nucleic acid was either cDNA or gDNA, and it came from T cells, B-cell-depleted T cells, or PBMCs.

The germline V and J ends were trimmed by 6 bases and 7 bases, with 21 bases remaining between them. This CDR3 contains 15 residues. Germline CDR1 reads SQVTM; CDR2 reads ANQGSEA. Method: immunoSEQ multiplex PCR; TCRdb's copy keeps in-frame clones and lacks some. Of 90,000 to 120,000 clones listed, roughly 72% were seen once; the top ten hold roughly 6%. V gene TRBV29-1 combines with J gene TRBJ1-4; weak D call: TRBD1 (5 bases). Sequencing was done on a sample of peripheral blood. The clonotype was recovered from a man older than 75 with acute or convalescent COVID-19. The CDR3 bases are TGCAGCGTCGAGGCCGGGAGGGGAAGGGGTGAAAAACTGTTTTTT. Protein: CSVEAGRGRGEKLFF.